A single sample gave rise to the 16 T cell receptor beta chains below, sequenced in a study of post-analysis software for immune sequencing data. Study results and caveats: Among 5 or 6 TRBV segments more frequent in patients than controls were TRBV5-6, TRBV5-1 and TRBV20-1.

The antigens of these receptors remain unknown. Prepared libraries of TCR beta cDNA carried unique molecular identifiers. TCRdb reprocessed the PCR reads via MiXCR and lists one record per CDR3 protein. The table shows hundreds of thousands of distinct CDR3 sequences, with 25% to 30% occurring only once. The material sequenced was blood. The receptors shown here come from a girl aged 10 to 17 with multiple sclerosis.

A word on this clonotype: It may be a read error: a sequence one base away is much more abundant. The V gene is TRBV6-5, the J gene TRBJ2-4, with a tentative D call TRBD2 (6 bases). The assigned J gene may be wrong: the sequence end matches TRBJ2-7 better. CDR3 length: 12 amino acids. Germline V gives CDR1 MNHEY, CDR2 SVGAGI. The CDR3 DNA follows: TGTACCAGCAGGAAGACTAGTTACGAGCAGTACTTC. Protein sequence: CTSRKTSYEQYF.

This chain links TRBV6-5 with TRBJ2-7; D is perhaps TRBD1 or TRBD2 (5 bases each). Trimming pared 6 bases from V and 0 bases from J, leaving 18 bases between. CDR3 size: 16 residues. The germline gives CDR1 MNHEY, CDR2 SVGAGI. Written as DNA, the CDR3 is TGTGCCAGCAGCCTCGCAGTTTGGGGACGCTCCTACGAGCAGTACTTC. Translated: CASSLAVWGRSYEQYF.

Only a few counts were recorded for this clonotype. The rearrangement joins TRBV7-2 to TRBJ1-5, with D possibly being TRBD1 (6 bases). There are 16 residues in the CDR3. Germline V gene sequence: CDR1 SGHTA, CDR2 FQGNSA. Trimming stripped 1 base from V and 1 base from J, with 11 bases between. CDR3 in DNA: TGTGCCAGCAGCTTAGTGGGGGGCCACAGCAATCAGCCCCAGCATTTT. Residues: CASSLVGGHSNQPQHF.

This clonotype was seen a handful of times. The CDR3 sequence is CASSITDGWNEKLFF. CDR3 DNA sequence: TGCGCCAGCAGCATAACAGACGGATGGAATGAAAAACTGTTTTTT. This sequence joins TRBV4-1 and TRBJ1-4; D is unclear. The CDR3 extends over 15 amino acids. Trimming took off 5 bases at V and 5 bases at J, with 15 bases between the two ends. The germline V gene encodes CDR1 MGHRA and CDR2 YSYEKL.

This clonotype has at least ten counts. The chain is built from TRBV7-9 and TRBJ2-7; D gene unclear. Trimming shortened V by 5 bases and J by 1 base, and 15 bases separated the two germline ends. From germline, CDR1 is SEHNR and CDR2 FQNEAQ (reference sequence). The length of the CDR3 is 15 residues. The DNA of the CDR3 is TGTGCCAGCAGCCCCTTCACGCGGTCGTCCTACGAGCAGTACTTC. This sequence encodes CASSPFTRSSYEQYF.

This clonotype was recorded only once. The rearrangement links TRBV5-1 to TRBJ2-3, with 11 bases identical to TRBD1. V dropped 6 bases and J dropped 5; count of bases not matched to a gene: 5. The CDR3 extends over 14 amino acids. Germline-derived CDR1 and CDR2 are SGHRS and YFSETQ. CDR3 DNA: TGCGCCAGCACGAGGACAGGGGGCGAAGATACGCAGTATTTT. This gives the protein CASTRTGGEDTQYF.

As DNA, the CDR3 is TGTGCCAGCAGCTTAGGCCTAGTTGGTGGGACCCAGTACTTC. This encodes CASSLGLVGGTQYF. This rearrangement joins TRBV7-2 to TRBJ2-5; unclear D gene. Per germline, CDR1 SGHTA and CDR2 FQGNSA. Trimming took off 1 base at V and 7 bases at J, with 13 bases between the two ends. The CDR3 consists of 14 residues.

This sequence joins TRBV12-3 or TRBV12-4 and TRBJ2-3; tentative D call: TRBD1 (6 bases). This CDR3 spans 15 amino acids. Trimming stripped 5 bases from V and 6 bases from J, with 18 bases between. CDR3 DNA: TGTGCCAGCAGTACAAACTGGGGACAAGCGGATACGCAGTATTTT. This encodes CASSTNWGQADTQYF.

This clonotype was seen a few times. This chain uses TRBV28 with TRBJ2-1, with TRBD1 as a possible D gene (6 bases). The CDR3 length is 16 residues. The germline V gene has CDR1 MDHEN and CDR2 SYDVKM. CDR3 sequence reads: CAVQGRDVGSYNEQFF. As DNA, the CDR3 is TGTGCAGTCCAGGGGCGCGACGTTGGCTCCTACAATGAGCAGTTCTTC.

This clonotype was counted many times. The J gene is TRBJ2-3, the V gene TRBV6-1, with 13 positions matching TRBD2. The CDR3 has 17 amino acids. Germline V CDR1 and CDR2: MNHNS, SASEGT. V was clipped by 5 bases and J by 4 bases; unmatched bases: 9. The CDR3 loop reads CASSPSRLAGGPDTQYF. The CDR3 coding sequence is TGTGCCAGCAGTCCCTCAAGACTAGCGGGAGGACCAGATACGCAGTATTTT.

The chain combines TRBV2 with TRBJ1-5, with D possibly being TRBD1 (5 bases). The CDR3 is made up of 11 amino acids. With 6 bases removed from V and 8 bases from J, the gap between germline ends came to 8 bases. Germline loops: CDR1 SNHLY, CDR2 FYNNEI. In DNA, the CDR3 is TGTGCCAGCAGAGTGGGGGAGCCCCAGCATTTT. It specifies CASRVGEPQHF.

The chain combines TRBV20-1 with TRBJ2-3, with D unclear. There are 10 residues in the CDR3. Per the germline V gene, CDR1 is DFQATT and CDR2 is SNEGSKA (reference sequence). This CDR3 reads CSLEGSTQYF. CDR3 DNA: TGCAGCCTAGAAGGTTCTACGCAGTATTTT.

The CDR3 loop is CATSDQLTSAYGYTF. Here the CDR3 DNA reads TGTGCCACCAGTGACCAGTTGACAAGTGCCTATGGCTACACCTTC. The chain links TRBV24-1 to TRBJ1-2; D unclear. This CDR3 is 15 amino acids long. CDR1 and CDR2 (germline): KGHDR, SFDVKD. Trimming took off 4 bases at V and 4 bases at J, with 15 bases between the two ends.

The J gene is TRBJ1-1, the V gene TRBV29-1; D is possibly TRBD1 (5 bases). V was shortened by 6 bases and J by 1 base, with 15 bases between the two germline ends. This CDR3 has 14 residues. Germline V gene sequence: CDR1 SQVTM, CDR2 ANQGSEA. The CDR3 nucleotides read TGCAGCGTGCCTTCCCTTGGGGGGAACACTGAAGCTTTCTTT. Translation gives CSVPSLGGNTEAFF.

This clonotype showed up just a few times. The chain recombines TRBV9 with TRBJ2-5; 7 positions agree with TRBD1. The tail of the sequence fits TRBJ2-7 better, so the J call may be wrong. Looked up from germline, CDR1 is SGDLS and CDR2 is YYNGEE. CDR3 length equals 14 residues. CDR3 residues: CASSVDVTGHEQYF. DNA of the CDR3: TGTGCCAGCAGCGTAGACGTGACAGGGCACGAGCAGTACTTC.

This clonotype turned up a few times. The chain recombines TRBV28 with TRBJ1-1; D is undetermined. The CDR3 extends over 12 amino acids. CDR1 is MDHEN and CDR2 is SYDVKM in the germline V gene. With 2 bases removed from V and 10 bases from J, the gap between germline ends came to 11 bases. This CDR3 is CASSLGRSGAFF. Here the CDR3 DNA reads TGTGCCAGCAGTTTAGGGCGGTCGGGAGCTTTCTTT.